This T cell receptor beta chain came from a study of radiotherapy plus CTLA-4 blockade in lung cancer. Study-level information: Disease control was present in roughly a third of patients, and objective responses in less than 20%.

This table comes from immunoSEQ multiplex PCR, and its TCRdb copy is limited to in-frame clones, with some not included. The sample lists approximately 83,000 clones, around 78% occurring once. Per germline, CDR1 LGHNA and CDR2 YSLEER. There are 15 residues in the CDR3. Trimming cost V 1 base and J 3 bases; bases outside gene matches: 5. People whose metastatic non-small-cell lung cancer was chemo-refractory got focal radiation along with CTLA-4 blockade by ipilimumab. The chain has TRBV4-3 and TRBJ1-2, with 7 bases that match TRBD1. The sample was peripheral blood, taken from a patient treated with radiotherapy plus ipilimumab. This clonotype was sampled from a human donor with non-small cell lung cancer who had a partial response to radiotherapy plus ipilimumab. Some clones in this sample may be carry-over from other donors' samples. CDR3 nucleotide sequence: TGCGCCAGCAGCCAAGCGATTACAGGGGACTATGGCTACACCTTC. As protein: CASSQAITGDYGYTF.